The 3 T cell receptor beta chains presented below share a single source sample, sequenced in a study of CD8 T cells in ankylosing spondylitis. MiXCR, applied by TCRdb to the 5' RACE reads, yields one record per CDR3 protein. The sample has 250,000 to 300,000 distinct CDR3 sequences; 20% are singletons. Sequencing input: blood, either unsorted or a sorted T cell fraction (not recorded which). The receptors were sampled from a male donor with ankylosing spondylitis or in good health (not recorded which).

This clonotype has ten or more counts. The chain is built from TRBV7-2 and TRBJ2-1; TRBD2 might be the D (6 bases). This CDR3 contains 15 residues. CDR1 and CDR2 (germline): SGHTA, FQGNSA. The ends were cut back, 7 bases at V and 1 base at J, with 14 bases in the middle. Here the CDR3 DNA reads TGTGCCAGCACCGGGGCGGGGAATTCCTACAATGAGCAGTTCTTC. Protein: CASTGAGNSYNEQFF. Combining the CDR3 with reference TRBV7-2 and TRBJ2-1 gives the whole variable domain GAGVSQSPSNKVTEKGKDVELRCDPISGHTALYWYRQSLGQGLEFLIYFQGNSAPDKSGLPSDRFSAERTGGSVSTLTIQRTQQEDSAVYLCASTGAGNSYNEQFFGPGTRLTVL.

This rearrangement joins TRBV24-1 to TRBJ2-7; 8 bases line up with TRBD2. The junction had 3 bases not matched to a gene; V was cut back by 0 bases and J by 0 bases. CDR3 size: 16 residues. In germline, CDR1 is KGHDR, CDR2 SFDVKD. The CDR3 loop is CATSDLAGRASYEQYV. CDR3 bases: TGTGCCACCAGTGATTTGGCCGGGAGGGCCTCCTACGAGCAGTACGTC.

This chain connects TRBV20-1 to TRBJ2-5; 9 nucleotides line up with TRBD2. Per germline, CDR1 DFQATT and CDR2 SNEGSKA (reference sequence). CDR3 length: 13 residues. The J segment lost 5 bases and the V segment lost 6 bases, leaving 7 bases of the junction unmatched. The CDR3 DNA reads as TGCAGTGCACTAGCGGGCCTCGTCGAGACCCAGTACTTC. Translated: CSALAGLVETQYF.